Below, 20 T cell receptor beta chains from the same sample are listed, as sequenced in a study of shared clonotypes between healthy human individuals. Measured with immunoSEQ multiplex PCR; TCRdb has only the in-frame clones, and not every one. Altogether a few million clones are present, 85% to 95% being singletons, with the ten largest covering around 0.14%. The sequenced sample was naive CD4+ T cells sorted from blood. Stated subset: CD45RA+ positively selected. The receptor set was obtained from a young man in good health.

This clone was detected a few times. This specimen includes other DNA sequences encoding the same CDR3. This sequence joins TRBV7-2 and TRBJ1-5, with 8 bases identical to TRBD1. Trimming at V came to 1 base and at J to 4 bases, leaving 6 bases not matched to a gene. Germline CDR1 SGHTA, CDR2 FQGNSA. CDR3 size: 16 residues. In DNA, the CDR3 is TGTGCCAGCAGCTTAGTGGGGACAGGAGGGAATCAGCCCCAGCATTTT. This encodes CASSLVGTGGNQPQHF.

V is TRBV29-1 and J is TRBJ2-5; 8 bases are shared with TRBD2. Germline CDR1 is SQVTM and CDR2 is ANQGSEA. V was pared by 4 bases and J by 1 base, with 5 bases of the junction left unmatched. The CDR3 is 14 residues long. The CDR3 region is CSVGRRGVQETQYF. The CDR3 DNA reads TGCAGCGTTGGGCGGCGGGGGGTCCAAGAGACCCAGTACTTC.

Details on this clone: Other DNA sequences in the sample encode the same CDR3. This sequence joins TRBV20-1 and TRBJ2-1; D gene unclear. V gave up 3 bases and J gave up 6 bases, with 3 bases separating them. CDR1 is DFQATT, CDR2 SNEGSKA, per germline (reference sequence). This CDR3 has 10 residues. CDR3 sequence reads: CSARSNEQFF. The CDR3, as DNA: TGCAGTGCTAGGTCCAATGAGCAGTTCTTC.

The table lists this clone with a few counts. The sample contains more than one DNA sequence encoding this CDR3. The chain has TRBV7-2 and TRBJ1-5; D perhaps matches TRBD1 (5 bases). Germline V gene data show CDR1 as SGHTA and CDR2 as FQGNSA. V was clipped by 2 bases and J by 5 bases, with 7 bases between them. CDR3 length equals 13 residues. The CDR3 DNA sequence: TGTGCCAGCAGCTTACAGGGAGATCAGCCCCAGCATTTT. This codes for CASSLQGDQPQHF.

This clone has a single count. The DNA for the CDR3 is TGTGCCAGTAGTGCCCCCGGGTGGGCCACTGAAGCTTTCTTT. This gives the protein CASSAPGWATEAFF. This chain links TRBV19 with TRBJ1-1; no firm D call. V dropped 5 bases and J dropped 4 bases, with 14 bases sitting between them. The CDR3 sequence is 14 residues long. The germline gives CDR1 LNHDA, CDR2 SQIVND (reference sequence).

The V gene is TRBV10-3, the J gene TRBJ2-5, with 9 bases matching TRBD2. CDR1 is ENHRY and CDR2 is SYGVKD in the germline V gene. V trimming: 2 bases; J trimming: 2 bases; junction bases outside the gene matches: 12. CDR3 length: 18 amino acids. CDR3 bases: TGTGCCATCAGTGAGCCAAACGTAGCGGGGGCCTTTCAAGAGACCCAGTACTTC. Translation: CAISEPNVAGAFQETQYF.

This chain links TRBV4-1 with TRBJ2-1; the D gene is possibly TRBD1 (6 bases). Trimming took off 0 bases at V and 9 bases at J, with 18 bases between the two ends. This CDR3 comprises 16 residues. Germline CDR1 and CDR2: MGHRA and YSYEKL. The CDR3 loop is CASSQDPLTGWGEQFF. The CDR3 coding sequence is TGCGCCAGCAGCCAAGATCCCTTGACAGGTTGGGGTGAGCAGTTCTTC.

This clone was picked up one time. This chain connects TRBV5-4 to TRBJ2-2; TRBD2 aligns across 9 bases. The CDR3 sequence is 17 residues long. The junction had 12 bases not matched to a gene; V was cut back by 4 bases and J by 5 bases. Germline CDR1 SGHNT, CDR2 YYREEE (reference sequence). For the CDR3, the DNA is TGTGCCAGCAGCACCCCTCAGGCGGGGGGGGCTACCGGGGAGCTGTTTTTT. Amino acids: CASSTPQAGGATGELFF.

Details on this clone: Distinct nucleotide sequences in the sample also encode this CDR3. V and J are TRBV28 and TRBJ1-2; D not certain. Looked up from germline, CDR1 is MDHEN and CDR2 is SYDVKM. The germline V and J ends were trimmed by 2 bases and 4 bases, with 5 bases remaining between them. This CDR3 has 12 residues. In nucleotides, the CDR3 is TGTGCCAGCAGTTTACCCCCCTATGGCTACACCTTC. It is translated as CASSLPPYGYTF.

The rearrangement links TRBV6-1 to TRBJ2-3; D not resolved. V was pared by 5 bases and J by 3 bases, with 9 bases between. Per germline, CDR1 MNHNS and CDR2 SASEGT. The CDR3 is 13 amino acids. The CDR3 region is CASSTRWTDTQYF. The DNA for the CDR3 is TGTGCCAGCAGTACCCGCTGGACAGATACGCAGTATTTT.

This clone appeared once. The chain links TRBV19 to TRBJ2-3; D is unresolved. V was shortened by 3 bases and J by 2 bases, with 9 bases between the two germline ends. The germline gives CDR1 LNHDA, CDR2 SQIVND (reference sequence). This CDR3 is 14 amino acids long. CDR3 nucleotide sequence: TGTGCCAGTAGTATGACCTTCGCCACAGATACGCAGTATTTT. Translating it yields CASSMTFATDTQYF.

In its sample, this clone was seen a few times. The V gene is TRBV19, the J gene TRBJ1-1; D is possibly TRBD1 (6 bases). The germline gives CDR1 LNHDA, CDR2 SQIVND (reference sequence). The germline V and J ends were trimmed by 6 bases and 2 bases, with 7 bases remaining between them. This CDR3 region has 12 residues. This CDR3 reads CASRDSNTEAFF. DNA for the CDR3: TGTGCCAGTAGGGACAGCAACACTGAAGCTTTCTTT.

The chain uses TRBV7-8 and TRBJ1-1; D call uncertain. Germline CDR1 is SGHVS and CDR2 is FQNEAQ. V was pared by 2 bases and J by 1 base, with 8 bases between. The CDR3 contains 14 residues. Here the CDR3 reads CASSLRSQNTEAFF. In DNA form, the CDR3 reads TGTGCCAGCAGCTTAAGGAGCCAGAACACTGAAGCTTTCTTT.

The chain carries TRBV18 and TRBJ1-5; a possible D gene is TRBD1 (5 bases). CDR1 and CDR2 (germline): KGHSH, LQKENI. The germline V and J ends were trimmed by 1 base and 5 bases, with 15 bases remaining between them. This CDR3 has 16 amino acids. The CDR3 DNA follows: TGTGCCAGCTCACCACTCGCAGGGAATCCCCATCAGCCCCAGCATTTT. Its protein is CASSPLAGNPHQPQHF.

V gene TRBV2 combines with J gene TRBJ1-3, with a possible D match to TRBD1 (5 bases). Looked up from germline, CDR1 is SNHLY and CDR2 is FYNNEI. This CDR3 has 13 residues. Trimming shortened V by 4 bases and J by 8 bases, and 12 bases separated the two germline ends. This CDR3 reads CASSVGAADTIYF. As DNA, the CDR3 is TGTGCCAGCAGTGTCGGGGCAGCGGACACCATATATTTT.

This clone was detected once. This chain joins TRBV5-8 and TRBJ2-1, with TRBD2 identical over 8 bases. Losses at the gene ends were 1 base for V and 10 bases for J; bases not matched to a gene: 16. The CDR3 sequence is 17 residues long. The germline V gene encodes CDR1 SGHTS and CDR2 YDEGEE. Here the CDR3 reads CASSLTSTSEPWGEQFF. CDR3 sequence (DNA): TGTGCCAGCAGCTTGACTTCGACTAGCGAGCCCTGGGGGGAGCAGTTCTTC.

As for this clone: The same CDR3 can be traced to other DNA sequences in this sample. DNA of the CDR3: TGTGCCAGCAGTCCCCGATCCTATGGCTACACCTTC. It encodes CASSPRSYGYTF. The chain uses TRBV28 and TRBJ1-2; D uncertain. The CDR3 is made up of 12 amino acids. With 5 bases removed from V and 4 bases from J, the gap between germline ends came to 8 bases. The germline V gene has CDR1 MDHEN and CDR2 SYDVKM.

As to this clone: Other DNA sequences of this sample code for an identical CDR3. The rearrangement uses TRBV9 and TRBJ1-1; 7 bases match TRBD1. V was clipped by 0 bases and J by 4 bases; unmatched bases: 0. This CDR3 has 13 residues. In germline, CDR1 is SGDLS, CDR2 YYNGEE. The CDR3 nucleotides are TGTGCCAGCAGCGTAGGACAGGGCACTGAAGCTTTCTTT. This encodes CASSVGQGTEAFF. The whole variable domain, filled in from reference TRBV9 and TRBJ1-1, reads DSGVTQTPKHLITATGQRVTLRCSPRSGDLSVYWYQQSLDQGLQFLIQYYNGEERAKGNILERFSAQQFPDLHSELNLSSLELGDSALYFCASSVGQGTEAFFGQGTRLTVV.

The chain is built from TRBV7-8 and TRBJ2-7; possibly TRBD1 for D (5 bases). This CDR3 spans 11 amino acids. Germline V gene lookup returns CDR1 SGHVS and CDR2 FQNEAQ. Trimming removed 2 bases from V and 6 bases from J, with 5 bases in between. CDR3: CASSLQGEQYF. As DNA, the CDR3 is TGTGCCAGCAGCTTACAGGGCGAGCAGTACTTC.

The chain links TRBV21-1 to TRBJ2-5; TRBD1, as called in the table, went unchecked against the DNA. TRBV21-1 corresponds to a pseudogene. The CDR3 extends over 15 amino acids. The CDR3, as DNA: TGTGCCAGTTCCTTCCGGGACACGCGACAAGAGACCCAGTACTTC. Protein: CASSFRDTRQETQYF.